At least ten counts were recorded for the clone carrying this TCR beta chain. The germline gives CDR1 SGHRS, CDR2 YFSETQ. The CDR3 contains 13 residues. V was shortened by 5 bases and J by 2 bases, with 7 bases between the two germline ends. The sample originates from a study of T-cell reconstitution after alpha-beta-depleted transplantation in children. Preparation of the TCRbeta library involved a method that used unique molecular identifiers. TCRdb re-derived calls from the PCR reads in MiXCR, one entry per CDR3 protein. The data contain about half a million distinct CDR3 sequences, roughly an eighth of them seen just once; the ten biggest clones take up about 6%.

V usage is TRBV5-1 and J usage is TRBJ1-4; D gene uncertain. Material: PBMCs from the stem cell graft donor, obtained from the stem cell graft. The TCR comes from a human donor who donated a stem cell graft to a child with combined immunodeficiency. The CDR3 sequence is CASRPETNEKLFF. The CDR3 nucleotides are TGCGCCAGCAGACCGGAGACTAATGAAAAACTGTTTTTT.